The 27 T cell receptor beta chains presented below share a single source sample, sequenced in a study of cytomegalovirus exposure and HLA in healthy donors. The PCR was carried out with 60 Vbeta primers and 13 Jbeta primers. The table came from immunoSEQ multiplex PCR; TCRdb's copy has only in-frame clones and leaves some out. The repertoire holds about 200,000 clones, with about 83% as singletons. Sequenced sample: PBMCs. The source is a man in his forties in good health and CMV-seronegative.

This clone was detected only a few times. The chain carries TRBV2 and TRBJ1-1; D uncertain. The length of the CDR3 is 14 residues. Germline V gene lookup returns CDR1 SNHLY and CDR2 FYNNEI. Trimming stripped 3 bases from V and 3 bases from J, with 11 bases between. Here the CDR3 reads CASSEGRWDTEAFF. The CDR3, as DNA: TGTGCCAGCAGTGAGGGGAGATGGGACACTGAAGCTTTCTTT.

The chain links TRBV9 to TRBJ2-2; D is possibly TRBD1 (6 bases). This CDR3 has 15 amino acids. Trimming cost V 4 bases and J 0 bases, with 10 bases left between them. Per the germline V gene, CDR1 is SGDLS and CDR2 is YYNGEE. The CDR3 DNA reads TGTGCCAGCAGCCGACAGGAATCGAACACCGGGGAGCTGTTTTTT. Amino acid sequence: CASSRQESNTGELFF. The whole variable domain, remainder taken from reference TRBV9 and TRBJ2-2, is DSGVTQTPKHLITATGQRVTLRCSPRSGDLSVYWYQQSLDQGLQFLIQYYNGEERAKGNILERFSAQQFPDLHSELNLSSLELGDSALYFCASSRQESNTGELFFGEGSRLTVL.

V and J are TRBV20-1 and TRBJ1-1; possibly TRBD1 for D (6 bases). The CDR3 spans 11 residues. Germline V CDR1 and CDR2: DFQATT, SNEGSKA (reference sequence). V lost 5 bases and J lost 7, with 11 bases in between. Written as DNA, the CDR3 is TGCAGTGCTCAGGACAGAGATGAAGCTTTCTTT. Its translation: CSAQDRDEAFF.

The chain couples TRBV7-9 to TRBJ2-7, with D tentatively TRBD1 (6 bases). Trimming left V 5 bases short and J 10 bases short, with 12 bases between. The CDR3 length is 11 residues. CDR1 and CDR2 from the germline V gene are SEHNR and FQNEAQ (reference sequence). CDR3 bases: TGTGCCAGCAGCACTGGACAGTCCCAGTACTTC. Translating it yields CASSTGQSQYF.

This chain links TRBV4-1 with TRBJ2-5; no firm D call. Germline V gives CDR1 MGHRA, CDR2 YSYEKL. Between the trimmed V and J ends, which lost 1 base and 2 bases, there was a span of 29 bases. CDR3 length: 21 residues. CDR3 residues: CASSQVASRSDRKSRQETQYF. The CDR3 DNA follows: TGCGCCAGCAGCCAAGTCGCGTCACGTTCAGACCGCAAGTCGAGGCAAGAGACCCAGTACTTC.

The J gene is TRBJ1-2, the V gene TRBV29-1; D gene ambiguous. The germline CDR1 and CDR2 sequences are SQVTM and ANQGSEA. This CDR3 has 15 residues. Trimming took 6 bases from V and 2 from J, leaving 19 bases between them. This chain's CDR3 is CSVLDREGANYGYTF. CDR3 bases: TGCAGCGTCCTGGACCGGGAGGGCGCAAACTATGGCTACACCTTC. Together with reference TRBV29-1 and TRBJ1-2, the CDR3 gives the full variable domain: SAVISQKPSRDICQRGTSLTIQCQVDSQVTMMFWYRQQPGQSLTLIATANQGSEATYESGFVIDKFPISRPNLTFSTLTVSNMSPEDSSIYLCSVLDREGANYGYTFGSGTRLTVV.

About this clone itself: This sample includes further DNA sequences coding for the same CDR3. The chain carries TRBV6-5 and TRBJ2-1; D not certain. The V and J ends lost 0 bases and 3 bases respectively, with 3 bases between them. CDR1 and CDR2 from the germline V gene are MNHEY and SVGAGI. The CDR3 runs 13 residues. CDR3 amino acids: CASSYSNYNEQFF. DNA for the CDR3: TGTGCCAGCAGTTACTCTAACTACAATGAGCAGTTCTTC.

The J gene is TRBJ1-1, the V gene TRBV6-4, with D possibly matching TRBD1 (5 bases). Between the trimmed V and J ends, which lost 3 bases and 3 bases, there was a span of 8 bases. CDR1 MRHNA and CDR2 SNTAGT come from the germline V gene. The CDR3 has 13 amino acids. CDR3 nucleotides: TGTGCCAGCAGTGAACAGGCACACACTGAAGCTTTCTTT. Translating gives CASSEQAHTEAFF.

The rearrangement joins TRBV16 to TRBJ1-3; D uncertain. V was trimmed by 5 bases and J by 2 bases, leaving 7 bases between them. The CDR3 runs to 13 residues. The germline CDR1 and CDR2 sequences are KGHSY and FQNENV. CDR3 nucleotide sequence: TGTGCCAGCAGCGTGGGCGCTGGAAACACCATATATTTT. Residues: CASSVGAGNTIYF. The full variable domain, with the rest looked up from reference TRBV16 and TRBJ1-3, is GEEVAQTPKHLVRGEGQKAKLYCAPIKGHSYVFWYQQVLKNEFKFLISFQNENVFDETGMPKERFSAKCLPNSPCSLEIQATKLEDSAVYFCASSVGAGNTIYFGEGSWLTVV.

The chain is built from TRBV5-1 and TRBJ1-3, with D uncertain. The CDR3 has 13 amino acids. Trimming pared 2 bases from V and 0 bases from J, leaving 3 bases between. Germline-derived CDR1 and CDR2 are SGHRS and YFSETQ. The chain's CDR3 is CASSFNSGNTIYF. CDR3 coding DNA: TGCGCCAGCAGCTTCAACTCTGGAAACACCATATATTTT.

V and J are TRBV11-2 and TRBJ2-6, with TRBD1 matching over 7 bases. Germline V gene sequence: CDR1 SGHAT, CDR2 FQNNGV. CDR3 length equals 18 residues. J gave up 0 bases and V 5 bases, and 10 bases lay outside the gene matches. CDR3 in amino acids: CASSLGQNSFSGANVLTF. In DNA form, the CDR3 reads TGTGCCAGCAGCCTGGGACAGAACTCTTTCTCTGGGGCCAACGTCCTGACTTTC.

The V gene is TRBV5-8, the J gene TRBJ1-1, with 7 bases matching TRBD1. The length of the CDR3 is 14 residues. The trim removed 0 bases at V and 6 bases at J, leaving 5 bases unmatched. CDR1 and CDR2 (germline): SGHTS, YDEGEE. CDR3 nucleotide sequence: TGTGCCAGCAGCTTGGGGCAGGGGGGAGCTGAAGCTTTCTTT. Its protein product is CASSLGQGGAEAFF. Supplemented by reference TRBV5-8 and TRBJ1-1, the full variable domain reads EAGVTQSPTHLIKTRGQQATLRCSPISGHTSVYWYQQALGLGLQFLLWYDEGEERNRGNFPPRFSGRQFPNYSSELNVNALELEDSALYLCASSLGQGGAEAFFGQGTRLTVV.

This chain joins TRBV7-3 and TRBJ2-1; 10 bases align to TRBD1. The V segment lost 2 bases and the J segment 8 bases; nucleotides outside the gene matches: 6. This CDR3 has 15 amino acids. The germline CDR1 and CDR2 sequences are SGHTA and FQGTGA. The CDR3: CASSLVTGGEYEQFF. The CDR3 nucleotides read TGTGCCAGCAGCTTAGTGACAGGGGGCGAATATGAGCAGTTCTTC.

The chain couples TRBV27 to TRBJ2-1; TRBD2 is a possible D gene (7 bases). V lost 3 bases and J 6 bases, leaving 15 bases between the germline ends. This CDR3 has 15 residues. The V gene's germline CDR1 is MNHEY and CDR2 SMNVEV (reference sequence). CDR3 DNA sequence: TGTGCCAGCAGTTTGGCGGGGGCGTTGGGCAATGAGCAGTTCTTC. Protein sequence: CASSLAGALGNEQFF.

The chain uses TRBV11-2 and TRBJ2-7, with 9 bases lining up with TRBD2. Losses at the gene ends were 1 base for V and 7 bases for J; bases not matched to a gene: 5. The CDR3 is 14 amino acids. Germline V gives CDR1 SGHAT, CDR2 FQNNGV. CDR3 coding DNA: TGTGCCAGCAGCTTAGTGGCGGGAGGGCGTGAGCAGTACTTC. This translates into CASSLVAGGREQYF.

The rearrangement joins TRBV11-2 to TRBJ2-1; D is unresolved. Germline V gene data show CDR1 as SGHAT and CDR2 as FQNNGV. The V end was cut by 0 bases, the J end by 0 bases, with 3 bases between. The CDR3 loop spans 14 amino acids. CDR3 bases: TGTGCCAGCAGCTTAGATATCTCCTACAATGAGCAGTTCTTC. Protein product: CASSLDISYNEQFF.

The chain employs TRBV10-1 and TRBJ2-7; 9 nucleotides align to TRBD1. V lost 4 bases to trimming and J lost 2 bases; unmatched junction nucleotides: 3. This CDR3 is 14 amino acids long. CDR1 WNHNN and CDR2 SYGVQD come from the germline V gene (reference sequence). The CDR3 is CASSVGQGPYEQYF. The CDR3 bases are TGCGCCAGCAGTGTGGGACAGGGCCCCTACGAGCAGTACTTC.

This clone was counted a single time. In nucleotides, the CDR3 is TGTGCCAGCAGTCTCCCGAGCGGAGACTCCTACAATGAGCAGTTCTTC. Translating it yields CASSLPSGDSYNEQFF. The chain employs TRBV2 and TRBJ2-1; D may be TRBD2 (5 bases). This CDR3 region has 16 residues. Looked up from germline, CDR1 is SNHLY and CDR2 is FYNNEI. V shed 5 bases and J shed 0 bases, with 14 bases lying between them. Looking up the rest from reference TRBV2 and TRBJ2-1 gives the full variable domain: EPEVTQTPSHQVTQMGQEVILRCVPISNHLYFYWYRQILGQKVEFLVSFYNNEISEKSEIFDDQFSVERPDGSNFTLKIRSTKLEDSAMYFCASSLPSGDSYNEQFFGPGTRLTVL.

The chain recombines TRBV6-5 with TRBJ2-5; TRBD2 matches at 8 bases. Matching the DNA end better, TRBJ2-7 makes the J call doubtful. From germline, CDR1 is MNHEY and CDR2 SVGAGI. The CDR3 has 14 residues. CDR3 in amino acids: CASRVAGTTYEQYF. In DNA form, the CDR3 reads TGTGCCAGCAGAGTAGCGGGGACCACCTACGAGCAGTACTTC.

The rearrangement joins TRBV19 to TRBJ2-1, with 9 bases lining up with TRBD1. This CDR3 has 16 amino acids. The ends lost 6 bases at V and 10 bases at J; junction bases unmatched: 16. Germline CDR1 is LNHDA and CDR2 is SQIVND (reference sequence). The CDR3 DNA sequence: TGTGCCAGTAGCCTAAGAGCCTCCTGGACAGGGGAAGAGCAGTTCTTC. Amino acid sequence: CASSLRASWTGEEQFF.

This chain uses TRBV9 with TRBJ2-5; TRBD1 is a possible D gene (5 bases). From germline, CDR1 is SGDLS and CDR2 YYNGEE. Trimming shortened V by 1 base and J by 3 bases, and 13 bases separated the two germline ends. The CDR3 covers 15 residues. The CDR3, as DNA: TGTGCCAGCAGCGTAATGCAGGGCCTAAAAGAGACCCAGTACTTC. It encodes CASSVMQGLKETQYF.

The chain links TRBV7-2 to TRBJ2-5, with D perhaps matching TRBD1 (5 bases). The CDR3 contains 14 residues. Trimming removed 1 base from V and 5 bases from J, with 11 bases in between. The germline CDR1 and CDR2 sequences are SGHTA and FQGNSA. Here the CDR3 reads CASSLGAGPETQYF. The CDR3 DNA is TGTGCCAGCAGCTTAGGGGCAGGGCCGGAGACCCAGTACTTC.

To note about this clone: Other nucleotide sequences from this sample produce the same CDR3. This rearrangement joins TRBV5-6 to TRBJ2-7; D is undetermined. V was trimmed by 0 bases and J by 3 bases, leaving 7 bases between them. CDR1 is SGHDT and CDR2 is YYEEEE in the germline V gene. This CDR3 is 13 amino acids long. The CDR3 DNA is TGTGCCAGCAGCTTGGGTGGCTTCTACGAGCAGTACTTC. It translates to CASSLGGFYEQYF.

In DNA, the CDR3 is TGTGCCAGCAGCCAAGGAGGTGTTGGCCGCACACCCCTCCACTTT. It is translated as CASSQGGVGRTPLHF. This chain uses TRBV14 with TRBJ1-6; D is unresolved. V lost 1 base to trimming and J lost 11 bases, with 15 bases between them. From germline, CDR1 is SGHDN and CDR2 FVKESK. CDR3 length: 15 amino acids.

This chain uses TRBV29-1 with TRBJ1-1; D possibly corresponds to TRBD1 (5 bases). In germline, CDR1 is SQVTM, CDR2 ANQGSEA. The CDR3 is made up of 13 amino acids. Trimming removed 4 bases from V and 4 bases from J, with 13 bases in between. The chain's CDR3 is CSVVRGGSTEAFF. The CDR3 coding sequence is TGCAGCGTTGTGAGGGGAGGGAGCACTGAAGCTTTCTTT.

The chain couples TRBV9 to TRBJ1-5; 9 positions match TRBD1. The germline CDR1 and CDR2 sequences are SGDLS and YYNGEE. The CDR3 consists of 14 residues. V shed 3 bases, J shed 7 bases, and the junction held 5 bases outside the gene matches. For the CDR3, the DNA is TGTGCCAGCAGCGCCGGGACAGGGAGCCAGCCCCAGCATTTT. Its protein is CASSAGTGSQPQHF. The variable domain in full, with the rest retrieved from reference TRBV9 and TRBJ1-5, is DSGVTQTPKHLITATGQRVTLRCSPRSGDLSVYWYQQSLDQGLQFLIQYYNGEERAKGNILERFSAQQFPDLHSELNLSSLELGDSALYFCASSAGTGSQPQHFGDGTRLSIL.

This chain links TRBV9 with TRBJ2-5; a weak D match, TRBD2 (6 bases). Per the germline V gene, CDR1 is SGDLS and CDR2 is YYNGEE. The ends were cut back, 1 base at V and 1 base at J, with 14 bases in the middle. The CDR3 contains 16 residues. For the CDR3, the DNA is TGTGCCAGCAGCGTATCCCCAACTAGCTCCCAAGAGACCCAGTACTTC. Amino acid sequence: CASSVSPTSSQETQYF.